The 28 T cell receptor beta chains listed next were all sequenced from one sample in a study of T-cell reconstitution after alpha-beta-depleted transplantation in children. Unique molecular identifiers were incorporated during preparation of the TCRbeta library. In TCRdb, the PCR reads were re-called with MiXCR into one record per CDR3 protein. The sample records 500,000 to 600,000 distinct CDR3 sequences, 30% to 35% being singletons. The specimen comprised PBMCs from the stem cell graft donor, sampled from the stem cell graft. All receptors derive from a human donor who donated a stem cell graft to a child with aplastic anemia.

This clonotype was detected a few times. The gene calls are TRBV20-1 and TRBJ2-5; D might be TRBD1 (5 bases). The CDR3 runs to 15 residues. From germline, CDR1 is DFQATT and CDR2 SNEGSKA (reference sequence). Between the trimmed V and J ends, which lost 0 bases and 0 bases, there was a span of 11 bases. CDR3 bases: TGCAGTGCTAGAGAGGGGCTCTGGTACCAAGAGACCCAGTACTTC. It translates to CSAREGLWYQETQYF.

The rearrangement joins TRBV3-1 to TRBJ2-7; no definite D call. With 1 base removed from V and 3 bases from J, the gap between germline ends came to 7 bases. The CDR3 has 13 residues. Per germline, CDR1 LGHDT and CDR2 YNNKEL (reference sequence). The CDR3 DNA is TGTGCCAGCAGCCAAGGGTCAGGCTACGAGCAGTACTTC. Its translation: CASSQGSGYEQYF.

The J gene is TRBJ2-1, the V gene TRBV6-1; the match to TRBD2 covers 9 bases. The CDR3 is 14 amino acids. Germline V gene data show CDR1 as MNHNS and CDR2 as SASEGT. V lost 7 bases, J lost 3 bases, and 4 bases stayed unmatched. The CDR3 is CASTVLAGYNEQFF. In DNA form, the CDR3 reads TGTGCCAGCACCGTACTAGCGGGCTACAATGAGCAGTTCTTC.

This clonotype was seen a handful of times. The chain joins TRBV6-2 or TRBV6-3 to TRBJ1-1, with D possibly matching TRBD1 (6 bases). Trimming pared 2 bases from V and 5 bases from J, leaving 12 bases between. CDR3 size: 14 residues. Per the germline V gene, CDR1 is MNHEY and CDR2 is SVGEGT. The CDR3 nucleotides read TGTGCCAGCAGTTACGAACAGGGTTGGACTGAAGCTTTCTTT. Its translation: CASSYEQGWTEAFF.

This clonotype was seen only a few times. This chain joins TRBV30 and TRBJ2-1; D call uncertain. The germline gives CDR1 GTSNPN, CDR2 SVGIG (reference sequence). Trimming removed 3 bases at V and 2 bases at J, with 14 bases between. There are 15 residues in the CDR3. The CDR3 loop is CAWSQLPGAYNEQFF. In DNA, the CDR3 is TGTGCCTGGAGCCAACTCCCTGGGGCCTACAATGAGCAGTTCTTC.

The chain employs TRBV7-2 and TRBJ1-2; D is unclear. The length of the CDR3 is 18 residues. With 0 bases removed from V and 1 base from J, the gap between germline ends came to 18 bases. CDR1 is SGHTA and CDR2 is FQGNSA in the germline V gene. CDR3 protein: CASSLAGTLTENNYGYTF. The CDR3 DNA sequence: TGTGCCAGCAGCTTAGCGGGAACACTTACCGAAAATAACTATGGCTACACCTTC.

J is TRBJ2-2 and V is TRBV18; 8 bases align to TRBD2. The CDR3 loop spans 16 amino acids. Germline V gene lookup returns CDR1 KGHSH and CDR2 LQKENI. Trimming cost V 2 bases and J 0 bases; bases outside gene matches: 2. The CDR3 DNA sequence: TGTGCCAGCTCACCAAAGGGACTAGCGAACACCGGGGAGCTGTTTTTT. This translates into CASSPKGLANTGELFF. Variable domain in full (rest from reference TRBV18 and TRBJ2-2): NAGVMQNPRHLVRRRGQEARLRCSPMKGHSHVYWYRQLPEEGLKFMVYLQKENIIDESGMPKERFSAEFPKEGPSILRIQQVVRGDSAAYFCASSPKGLANTGELFFGEGSRLTVL.

This clonotype was observed a handful of times. The J gene is TRBJ1-4, the V gene TRBV19; tentative D call: TRBD1 (5 bases). V was cut by 6 bases and J by 4 bases, with 12 bases left in between. This CDR3 region has 14 residues. Germline V gene data show CDR1 as LNHDA and CDR2 as SQIVND (reference sequence). The CDR3: CASSKGRNNEKLFF. DNA of the CDR3: TGTGCCAGTAGCAAGGGGAGGAATAATGAAAAACTGTTTTTT.

This clonotype was counted a few times. The rearrangement links TRBV5-1 to TRBJ2-3, with TRBD2 matching over 8 bases. Germline V gene sequence: CDR1 SGHRS, CDR2 YFSETQ. Trimming took 0 bases from V and 5 from J; bases not matched to a gene: 5. The CDR3 contains 15 residues. The CDR3 nucleotides are TGCGCCAGCAGCTTGGCCGGGACTAGTGGAGATACGCAGTATTTT. Translating it yields CASSLAGTSGDTQYF.

The chain carries TRBV7-2 and TRBJ2-1; D might be TRBD1 (5 bases). This CDR3 has 14 residues. The V end lost 3 bases, the J end lost 4 bases, and 10 bases lay between the germline ends. Per the germline V gene, CDR1 is SGHTA and CDR2 is FQGNSA. CDR3 residues: CASSLGPRYNEQFF. DNA for the CDR3: TGTGCCAGCAGCTTGGGGCCCCGATACAATGAGCAGTTCTTC.

The rearrangement joins TRBV29-1 to TRBJ2-7; the D gene is possibly TRBD2 (6 bases). V dropped 3 bases and J dropped 4 bases, with 13 bases sitting between them. Germline values: CDR1 SQVTM, CDR2 ANQGSEA. This CDR3 has 13 amino acids. CDR3 nucleotides: TGCAGCGTTGACGCCGGGGGATCTTACGAGCAGTACTTC. Protein product: CSVDAGGSYEQYF.

The CDR3 DNA sequence: TGCAGCGCCTTCACAGGAGTCTACGAGCAGTACTTC. Amino acids: CSAFTGVYEQYF. The chain employs TRBV29-1 and TRBJ2-7; D possibly corresponds to TRBD1 (5 bases). CDR1 is SQVTM, CDR2 ANQGSEA, per germline. V was clipped by 7 bases and J by 3 bases, with 13 bases between them. The CDR3 totals 12 residues.

This CDR3 is CASSWRGDFGAKNIQYF. CDR3 DNA sequence: TGTGCCAGCAGCTGGAGAGGGGACTTTGGAGCCAAAAACATTCAGTACTTC. This chain links TRBV5-6 with TRBJ2-4; possible D gene TRBD2, 6 bases. V gave up 3 bases and J gave up 0 bases, with 16 bases separating them. In germline, CDR1 is SGHDT, CDR2 YYEEEE. This CDR3 contains 17 residues.

In its sample, this clonotype was seen once. This sequence joins TRBV12-3 or TRBV12-4 and TRBJ2-1; D perhaps matches TRBD1 (5 bases). CDR3 length equals 14 residues. With 6 bases removed from V and 2 bases from J, the gap between germline ends came to 11 bases. The CDR3 is CASRSQGPYNEQFF. CDR3 nucleotides: TGTGCCAGCAGAAGCCAGGGCCCCTACAATGAGCAGTTCTTC.

The rearrangement joins TRBV7-2 to TRBJ2-7; 8 bases line up with TRBD2. This CDR3 has 17 amino acids. Germline V lookup: CDR1 SGHTA, CDR2 FQGNSA. Germline trimming cut 4 bases from V and 5 bases from J; bases unmatched to any gene: 16. For the CDR3, the DNA is TGTGCCAGCAGCTGGATACCCGGGACTAGTAAACGGGACGAGCAGTACTTC. This encodes CASSWIPGTSKRDEQYF.

This clonotype was counted only a few times. The chain is built from TRBV12-3 or TRBV12-4 and TRBJ1-5; possibly TRBD1 for D (5 bases). The CDR3 contains 14 residues. V lost 6 bases to trimming and J lost 0 bases, with 9 bases between them. The CDR3 nucleotides are TGTGCCAGCAGCCTACAGGATAGCAATCAGCCCCAGCATTTT. This codes for CASSLQDSNQPQHF.

This sequence joins TRBV20-1 and TRBJ2-1; D not resolved. Trimming took 0 bases from V and 3 from J, leaving 9 bases between them. CDR1 and CDR2 (germline): DFQATT, SNEGSKA (reference sequence). The CDR3 contains 14 residues. CDR3 residues: CSARDSSGYNEQFF. CDR3 coding DNA: TGCAGTGCTAGAGATAGCTCGGGCTACAATGAGCAGTTCTTC.

V gene TRBV5-1 combines with J gene TRBJ2-1; D may be TRBD2 (7 bases). Trimming removed 2 bases from V and 10 bases from J, with 13 bases in between. The V gene's germline CDR1 is SGHRS and CDR2 YFSETQ. The CDR3 has 13 amino acids. In DNA form, the CDR3 reads TGCGCCAGCAGCTTCCGAGGGGGACTAGAGCAGTTCTTC. This codes for CASSFRGGLEQFF.

The chain is built from TRBV12-3 or TRBV12-4 and TRBJ1-3; possible D gene TRBD1, 5 bases. Trimming removed 2 bases at V and 2 bases at J, with 13 bases between. This CDR3 region has 16 residues. CDR3 DNA sequence: TGTGCCAGCAGTTTAAACAGGATCGGTACTGGAAACACCATATATTTT. It specifies CASSLNRIGTGNTIYF.

The chain has TRBV27 and TRBJ2-1, with unresolved D. CDR3 length: 16 amino acids. Trimming removed 11 bases at V and 4 bases at J, with 24 bases between. From germline, CDR1 is MNHEY and CDR2 SMNVEV (reference sequence). The CDR3: CAARPGTHNIYNEQFF. Here the CDR3 DNA reads TGTGCCGCTCGCCCAGGAACCCATAACATATACAATGAGCAGTTCTTC.

This clonotype was seen only a few times. The gene calls are TRBV29-1 and TRBJ2-7, with 8 bases aligning to TRBD2. Germline values: CDR1 SQVTM, CDR2 ANQGSEA. CDR3 size: 13 residues. After removal of 1 base from V and 3 bases from J, the junction contained 2 bases not matched to a gene. CDR3: CSVEGSGSYEQYF. DNA of the CDR3: TGCAGCGTTGAAGGCAGCGGGAGCTACGAGCAGTACTTC.

This clonotype was observed many times. The rearrangement joins TRBV7-2 to TRBJ2-1; a possible D gene is TRBD1 (5 bases). The V gene's germline CDR1 is SGHTA and CDR2 FQGNSA. The length of the CDR3 is 17 residues. Trimming removed 7 bases at V and 7 bases at J, with 26 bases between. The CDR3 loop is CASTRGEVTVLGNEQFF. The DNA of the CDR3 is TGTGCCAGCACAAGGGGCGAGGTAACCGTTTTGGGGAATGAGCAGTTCTTC.

This clonotype was recorded a few times. The chain has TRBV20-1 and TRBJ2-4; 10 bases are a match to TRBD2. The germline CDR1 and CDR2 sequences are DFQATT and SNEGSKA (reference sequence). The CDR3 has 17 residues. V lost 0 bases to trimming and J lost 0 bases; unmatched junction nucleotides: 5. The chain's CDR3 is CSARDPSGREAKNIQYF. The CDR3 DNA reads as TGCAGTGCTAGAGATCCTAGCGGGAGAGAAGCCAAAAACATTCAGTACTTC.

About this clonotype: A junction end diverges from the germline sequence, so it may reflect a read error. The chain couples TRBV20-1 to TRBJ2-5; the D gene could be TRBD1 or TRBD2 (5 bases each). Per the germline V gene, CDR1 is DFQATT and CDR2 is SNEGSKA (reference sequence). This CDR3 has 15 amino acids. The CDR3 DNA reads TGCAGTGCTACCAGCCTAGGGACGTACCAGGAGACCCAGTACTTC. It translates to CSATSLGTYQETQYF.

This rearrangement joins TRBV12-3 or TRBV12-4 to TRBJ1-1; D remains ambiguous. The CDR3 is 11 amino acids. With 6 bases removed from V and 9 bases from J, the gap between germline ends came to 11 bases. The CDR3 is CASRPIWKAFF. In DNA form, the CDR3 reads TGTGCCAGCAGGCCCATTTGGAAAGCTTTCTTT.

This clonotype has only a few counts. The chain combines TRBV20-1 with TRBJ1-1; maybe TRBD1 (5 bases). The germline V gene encodes CDR1 DFQATT and CDR2 SNEGSKA (reference sequence). The CDR3 loop spans 13 amino acids. V was trimmed by 7 bases and J by 1 base, leaving 13 bases between them. DNA for the CDR3: TGCAGTGGTGTTGGGGGATCGAACACTGAAGCTTTCTTT. Translation gives CSGVGGSNTEAFF.

CDR3 sequence: CASSRRDSEQFF. The CDR3 DNA reads TGTGCCAGCAGCCGAAGGGACAGCGAGCAGTTCTTC. The chain employs TRBV3-1 and TRBJ2-1; 7 nucleotides line up with TRBD1. CDR3 length equals 12 residues. Losses at the gene ends were 4 bases for V and 10 bases for J; bases not matched to a gene: 4. Germline lookup yields CDR1 LGHDT and CDR2 YNNKEL (reference sequence).

The V call is TRBV12-3 or TRBV12-4, the J call TRBJ2-1; D gene ambiguous. The CDR3 has 13 amino acids. Trimming took 5 bases from V and 9 from J, leaving 14 bases between them. The CDR3 nucleotides are TGTGCCAGCAGTCCGTCTACATTGTCTGAGCAGTTCTTC. This sequence encodes CASSPSTLSEQFF.